The 27 T cell receptor beta chains listed next were all sequenced from one sample in a study of cytomegalovirus exposure and HLA in healthy donors. PCR used 60 Vbeta primers and 13 Jbeta primers. Profiling relied on immunoSEQ multiplex PCR, and the TCRdb table lists in-frame clones only, not all of them. The sample shows 200,000 to 250,000 clones, 70% to 80% of them seen only once. Material: PBMCs. The receptor set was obtained from a young woman in good health and CMV-seronegative.

The rearrangement links TRBV5-6 to TRBJ1-3; 10 bases are shared with TRBD1. Germline values: CDR1 SGHDT, CDR2 YYEEEE. With V trimmed by 3 bases and J by 4 bases, 4 bases remained unmatched. The CDR3 is 15 residues long. The CDR3 loop is CASSSDRGFGNTIYF. DNA for the CDR3: TGTGCCAGCAGCTCGGACAGGGGGTTCGGAAACACCATATATTTT.

The chain joins TRBV19 to TRBJ1-5; possible D gene TRBD1, 5 bases. Germline CDR1 and CDR2: LNHDA and SQIVND (reference sequence). Trimming pared 1 base from V and 2 bases from J, leaving 6 bases between. The CDR3 extends over 14 amino acids. CDR3 residues: CASSIAGGNQPQHF. The CDR3 region has the DNA TGTGCCAGTAGTATAGCGGGGGGCAATCAGCCCCAGCATTTT.

This chain uses TRBV12-5 with TRBJ1-3; TRBD1 matches at 7 bases. V shed 0 bases, J shed 4 bases, and the junction held 3 bases outside the gene matches. CDR1 is LGHNT, CDR2 FRNRAP, per germline. The CDR3 loop spans 15 amino acids. CDR3 protein: CASGLVGTAGNTIYF. The CDR3 coding sequence is TGTGCTAGTGGTTTGGTCGGGACAGCCGGAAACACCATATATTTT.

The chain couples TRBV5-6 to TRBJ1-1, with D hard to call. This CDR3 spans 12 amino acids. V was clipped by 2 bases and J by 1 base, with 3 bases between them. Germline-derived CDR1 and CDR2 are SGHDT and YYEEEE. CDR3 in DNA: TGTGCCAGCAGCTTCAGGAACACTGAAGCTTTCTTT. Translating gives CASSFRNTEAFF.

The chain is built from TRBV2 and TRBJ2-7; 13 bases are shared with TRBD2. CDR1 and CDR2 from the germline V gene are SNHLY and FYNNEI. Losses at the gene ends were 4 bases for V and 5 bases for J; bases not matched to a gene: 8. This CDR3 has 16 amino acids. The CDR3 DNA follows: TGTGCCAGCAGTGGTTCGACTAGCGGGAGGAACGACGAGCAGTACTTC. This translates into CASSGSTSGRNDEQYF.

This chain uses TRBV10-2 with TRBJ1-4, with 9 bases identical to TRBD1. This CDR3 is 14 amino acids long. Losses at the gene ends were 6 bases for V and 6 bases for J; bases not matched to a gene: 5. Germline V gene sequence: CDR1 WSHSY, CDR2 SAAADI. CDR3: CASRSGQGDEKLFF. For the CDR3, the DNA is TGCGCCAGCAGGTCGGGACAGGGAGATGAAAAACTGTTTTTT.

J is TRBJ1-6 and V is TRBV7-9; D might be TRBD1 (5 bases). With 5 bases removed from V and 4 bases from J, the gap between germline ends came to 9 bases. Per the germline V gene, CDR1 is SEHNR and CDR2 is FQNEAQ (reference sequence). The CDR3 sequence is 14 residues long. The CDR3 reads CASSLTDYNSPLHF. The CDR3 coding sequence is TGTGCCAGCAGCCTGACAGATTATAATTCACCCCTCCACTTT.

The chain combines TRBV28 with TRBJ2-1, with 7 positions matching TRBD2. Trimming took 2 bases from V and 5 from J; bases not matched to a gene: 6. This CDR3 contains 15 residues. Germline loops: CDR1 MDHEN, CDR2 SYDVKM. This CDR3 reads CASSLVGLADNEQFF. CDR3 nucleotide sequence: TGTGCCAGCAGTTTAGTGGGCCTAGCGGACAATGAGCAGTTCTTC.

To note about this clone: This same CDR3 is encoded by further DNA sequences in the sample. The chain employs TRBV10-3 and TRBJ1-2, with unresolved D. Germline CDR1 and CDR2: ENHRY and SYGVKD. This CDR3 has 12 residues. V was trimmed by 0 bases and J by 7 bases, leaving 6 bases between them. Here the CDR3 DNA reads TGTGCCATCAGTGAGTCTGAGGGTGGCTACACCTTC. Its translation: CAISESEGGYTF.

This sequence joins TRBV18 and TRBJ1-1, with D possibly TRBD1 on 6 matching bases. Between the trimmed V and J ends, which lost 3 bases and 1 base, there was a span of 18 bases. The V gene's germline CDR1 is KGHSH and CDR2 LQKENI. The CDR3 consists of 17 residues. CDR3 protein: CASSPQRGDYQNTEAFF. Written as DNA, the CDR3 is TGTGCCAGCTCACCTCAAAGGGGGGACTATCAGAACACTGAAGCTTTCTTT.

V is TRBV6-1 and J is TRBJ2-7; D remains ambiguous. Germline CDR1 and CDR2: MNHNS and SASEGT. The V gene lost 4 bases and the J gene lost 0 bases, with 22 bases spanning the gap. The CDR3 has 18 residues. The chain's CDR3 is CASSGPNRSPKLSYEQYF. The CDR3 DNA is TGTGCCAGCAGTGGACCGAACAGATCCCCTAAGCTCTCCTACGAGCAGTACTTC.

This clone has ten or more counts. This rearrangement joins TRBV7-6 to TRBJ2-7; 8 nucleotides match TRBD2. The CDR3 has 15 residues. The V gene's germline CDR1 is SGHVS and CDR2 FNYEAQ. J was trimmed by 6 bases and V by 1 base; bases with no gene match: 8. CDR3 DNA sequence: TGTGCCAGCAGCTTAGAGGGAGCGGGAGTGTCCGAGCAGTACTTC. It specifies CASSLEGAGVSEQYF.

The CDR3 coding sequence is TGTGCCAGCAGCCCCAGGGGGCCCTACGAGCAGTACTTC. Translated, it gives CASSPRGPYEQYF. The rearrangement uses TRBV7-9 and TRBJ2-7; 8 bases are shared with TRBD1. This CDR3 has 13 residues. With 5 bases clipped from V and 2 bases from J, the junction kept 2 bases outside the gene matches. From germline, CDR1 is SEHNR and CDR2 FQNEAQ (reference sequence).

This chain uses TRBV5-1 with TRBJ1-2; D is uncertain. The CDR3 loop spans 15 amino acids. Germline-derived CDR1 and CDR2 are SGHRS and YFSETQ. The V end was cut by 0 bases, the J end by 6 bases, with 15 bases between. The CDR3 here is CASSLVAAQFHGYTF. Written as DNA, the CDR3 is TGCGCCAGCAGCTTGGTGGCAGCGCAATTCCATGGCTACACCTTC.

The chain joins TRBV27 to TRBJ1-2; perhaps TRBD1 as D (6 bases). CDR3 size: 13 residues. The germline V gene encodes CDR1 MNHEY and CDR2 SMNVEV (reference sequence). Trimming took 6 bases from V and 3 from J, leaving 11 bases between them. The CDR3 region is CASSPTGYYGYTF. CDR3 bases: TGTGCCAGCAGCCCTACAGGGTACTATGGCTACACCTTC.

Comment on this clone: Other DNA sequences in this sample translate to the same CDR3. The rearrangement joins TRBV19 to TRBJ2-7, with D tentatively TRBD2 (5 bases). Trimming stripped 9 bases from V and 3 bases from J, with 21 bases between. Germline V gene data show CDR1 as LNHDA and CDR2 as SQIVND (reference sequence). The CDR3 has 15 amino acids. Here the CDR3 DNA reads TGTGCCAGCAGCACCGCAGCGGATGCCCTCTACGAGCAGTACTTC. Residues: CASSTAADALYEQYF.

The genes are TRBV6-5 and TRBJ2-7, with TRBD2 as a possible D gene (5 bases). V lost 2 bases and J 6 bases, leaving 5 bases between the germline ends. This CDR3 region has 11 residues. In germline, CDR1 is MNHEY, CDR2 SVGAGI. CDR3 loop: CASSYGSEQYF. In nucleotides, the CDR3 is TGTGCCAGCAGTTACGGGAGCGAGCAGTACTTC.

The gene calls are TRBV10-3 and TRBJ1-5; 8 bases match TRBD1. The CDR3 is 16 amino acids. CDR1 is ENHRY, CDR2 SYGVKD, per germline. The J segment lost 8 bases and the V segment lost 0 bases, leaving 9 bases of the junction unmatched. The CDR3 is CAISESTGAGGEPQHF. In nucleotides, the CDR3 is TGTGCCATCAGTGAGTCGACAGGGGCGGGCGGAGAGCCCCAGCATTTT.

The rearrangement links TRBV6-4 to TRBJ2-2; 11 bases map to TRBD2. CDR3 length: 14 residues. Germline CDR1 MRHNA, CDR2 SNTAGT. Germline trimming cut 6 bases from V and 5 bases from J; bases unmatched to any gene: 2. The CDR3 sequence: CASRPSGRTGELFF. The CDR3 DNA is TGTGCCAGCAGACCTAGCGGGAGGACCGGGGAGCTGTTTTTT.

This chain connects TRBV30 to TRBJ2-7, with D hard to call. The CDR3 sequence is 16 residues long. Germline V gives CDR1 GTSNPN, CDR2 SVGIG (reference sequence). Deletions cut 0 bases from V and 2 bases from J, with 17 bases between. CDR3 region: CAWSVLRQPSTYEQYF. CDR3 in DNA: TGTGCCTGGAGTGTACTCAGACAACCATCTACCTACGAGCAGTACTTC.

DNA for the CDR3: TGTGCCAGCAGCGACTCCTGGACCTACGAGCAGTACTTC. Translating it yields CASSDSWTYEQYF. The V gene is TRBV7-2, the J gene TRBJ2-7, with D uncertain. From germline, CDR1 is SGHTA and CDR2 FQGNSA. Trimming removed 5 bases at V and 2 bases at J, with 10 bases between. The CDR3 runs 13 residues.

This chain uses TRBV27 with TRBJ2-5; maybe TRBD2 (5 bases). V gave up 7 bases and J gave up 5 bases, with 20 bases separating them. Germline loops: CDR1 MNHEY, CDR2 SMNVEV (reference sequence). The CDR3 totals 15 residues. DNA for the CDR3: TGTGCCAGCAAACGTCGGACTTCGCCTTTCGAGACCCAGTACTTC. This encodes CASKRRTSPFETQYF.

The V call is TRBV2, the J call TRBJ1-1, with 7 positions matching TRBD1. CDR1 and CDR2 (germline): SNHLY, FYNNEI. This CDR3 contains 14 residues. Losses at the gene ends were 5 bases for V and 7 bases for J; bases not matched to a gene: 10. The CDR3, as DNA: TGTGCCAGCAGTTTCCGGACAGGTGATGGTGAAGCTTTCTTT. As protein: CASSFRTGDGEAFF. Together with reference TRBV2 and TRBJ1-1, the CDR3 gives the full variable domain: EPEVTQTPSHQVTQMGQEVILRCVPISNHLYFYWYRQILGQKVEFLVSFYNNEISEKSEIFDDQFSVERPDGSNFTLKIRSTKLEDSAMYFCASSFRTGDGEAFFGQGTRLTVV.

Note on this clone: Mismatch with germline at one junction end may stem from a read error. This chain uses TRBV2 with TRBJ2-7; weak D call: TRBD1 (6 bases). The CDR3 sequence is 12 residues long. CDR1 is SNHLY and CDR2 is FYNNEI in the germline V gene. For the CDR3, the DNA is TGTGCCAGCAGTGAAACAGGGCCCTCGGGGTGCTTC. Its protein product is CASSETGPSGCF.

This clone was seen only once. The chain is built from TRBV6-5 and TRBJ2-7; D might be TRBD1 (6 bases). The germline V gene encodes CDR1 MNHEY and CDR2 SVGAGI. The CDR3 is 14 amino acids. Trimming took off 0 bases at V and 5 bases at J, with 11 bases between the two ends. The CDR3 is CASSYSNRDDEQYF. The CDR3 DNA sequence: TGTGCCAGCAGTTACTCGAACAGGGACGACGAGCAGTACTTC.

This clone showed up just a few times. V is TRBV6-5 and J is TRBJ1-1; possibly TRBD1 for D (5 bases). CDR1 is MNHEY, CDR2 SVGAGI, per germline. The CDR3 is 13 amino acids. Trimming stripped 4 bases from V and 4 bases from J, with 10 bases between. CDR3 loop: CASSLGGGTEAFF. The CDR3 nucleotides read TGTGCCAGCAGTTTGGGGGGAGGCACTGAAGCTTTCTTT.

In its sample, this clone was seen a few times. The chain is built from TRBV19 and TRBJ2-3; the match to TRBD2 covers 9 bases. The CDR3 has 14 residues. CDR1 LNHDA and CDR2 SQIVND come from the germline V gene (reference sequence). V lost 2 bases, J lost 11 bases, and 8 bases stayed unmatched. CDR3 sequence: CASSIPSGGTRQYF. Written as DNA, the CDR3 is TGTGCCAGTAGTATACCCAGCGGGGGGACTAGGCAGTATTTT. Based on the CDR3 plus reference TRBV19 and TRBJ2-3, the full variable domain is DGGITQSPKYLFRKEGQNVTLSCEQNLNHDAMYWYRQDPGQGLRLIYYSQIVNDFQKGDIAEGYSVSREKKESFPLTVTSAQKNPTAFYLCASSIPSGGTRQYFGPGTRLTVL.